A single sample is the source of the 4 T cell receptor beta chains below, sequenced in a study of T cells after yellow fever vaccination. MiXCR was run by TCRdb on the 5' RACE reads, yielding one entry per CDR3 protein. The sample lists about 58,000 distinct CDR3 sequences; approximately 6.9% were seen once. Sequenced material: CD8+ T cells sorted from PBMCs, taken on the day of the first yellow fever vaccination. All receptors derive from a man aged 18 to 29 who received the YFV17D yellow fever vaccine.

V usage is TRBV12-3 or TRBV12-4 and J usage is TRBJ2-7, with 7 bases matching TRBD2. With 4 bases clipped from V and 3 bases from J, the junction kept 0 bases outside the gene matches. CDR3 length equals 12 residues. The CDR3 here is CASSWEGYEQYF. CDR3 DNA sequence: TGTGCCAGCAGTTGGGAGGGCTACGAGCAGTACTTC.

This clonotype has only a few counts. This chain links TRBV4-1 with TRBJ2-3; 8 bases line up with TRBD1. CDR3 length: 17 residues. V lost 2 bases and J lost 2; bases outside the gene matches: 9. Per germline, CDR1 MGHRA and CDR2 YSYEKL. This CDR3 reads CASSQNQGQAITDTQYF. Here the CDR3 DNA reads TGCGCCAGCAGCCAAAACCAGGGACAGGCGATCACAGATACGCAGTATTTT.

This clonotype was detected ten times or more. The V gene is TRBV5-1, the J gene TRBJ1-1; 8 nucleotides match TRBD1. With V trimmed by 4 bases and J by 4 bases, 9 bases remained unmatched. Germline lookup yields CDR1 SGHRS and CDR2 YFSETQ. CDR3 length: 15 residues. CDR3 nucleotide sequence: TGCGCCAGCAGCCCGGGGACAGGACTCGCCACTGAAGCTTTCTTT. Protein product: CASSPGTGLATEAFF.

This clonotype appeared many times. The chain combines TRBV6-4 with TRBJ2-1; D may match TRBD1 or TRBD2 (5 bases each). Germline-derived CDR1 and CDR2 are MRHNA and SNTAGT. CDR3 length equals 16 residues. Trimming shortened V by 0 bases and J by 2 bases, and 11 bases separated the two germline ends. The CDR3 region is CASSDSRGTPYNEQFF. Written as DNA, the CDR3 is TGTGCCAGCAGTGACTCGAGAGGGACCCCCTACAATGAGCAGTTCTTC.